This T cell receptor beta chain derives from a study of blood T cell repertoires in COVID-19. As for the study in general: Italy, Spain and the United States were the sources of the convalescent and acute COVID-19 samples. From T cells, B-cell-depleted T cells, or PBMCs came the material, which was cDNA or gDNA.

In the study's own analysis: Amplification with reference gene primers provided the estimates of nucleated cell counts. Method: immunoSEQ multiplex PCR; TCRdb's copy keeps in-frame clones and lacks some. D and trimming were read from the DNA, whereas the V and J calls and clone size are those reported in that table. The data show 150,000 to 200,000 clones, with 82% seen just once and approximately 6.8% held by the top ten. Germline V gene sequence: CDR1 MNHEY, CDR2 SVGAGI. Trimming removed 8 bases at V and 2 bases at J, with 11 bases between. This CDR3 is built from 13 residues. This sequence originates from a woman aged 40 to 55 with COVID-19, enrolled during active disease. The sample consisted of peripheral blood. The chain couples TRBV6-5 to TRBJ2-3; D is ambiguous. CDR3 sequence reads: CASHIVPTDTQYF. CDR3 bases: TGTGCCAGCCACATCGTGCCCACAGATACGCAGTATTTT.